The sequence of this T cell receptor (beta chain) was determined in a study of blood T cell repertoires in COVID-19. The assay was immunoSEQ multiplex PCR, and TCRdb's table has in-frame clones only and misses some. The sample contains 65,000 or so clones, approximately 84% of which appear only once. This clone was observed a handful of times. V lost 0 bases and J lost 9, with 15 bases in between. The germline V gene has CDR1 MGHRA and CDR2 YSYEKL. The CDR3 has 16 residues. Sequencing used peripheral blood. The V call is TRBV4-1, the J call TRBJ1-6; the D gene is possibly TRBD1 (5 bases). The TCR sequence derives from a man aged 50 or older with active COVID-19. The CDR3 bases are TGCGCCAGCAGCCAAGATCCCGGGGGAGAGGGTTCACCCCTCCACTTT. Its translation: CASSQDPGGEGSPLHF.